The clone carrying this TCR beta chain has just a few counts. The CDR3 extends over 16 amino acids. The germline V gene encodes CDR1 SEHNR and CDR2 FQNEAQ (reference sequence). Deletions cut 4 bases from V and 2 bases from J, with 16 bases between. The data originate from a study of T-cell memory formation after mild COVID-19. At the level of the study: Clusters were largely donor specific.

Constant-segment primers served in 5'RACE that generated TCR alpha and TCR beta cDNA libraries bearing sample barcodes and UMIs. TCRdb redid the calling of the 5' RACE reads with MiXCR, one entry per CDR3 protein. This table has 400,000 to 450,000 distinct CDR3 sequences, approximately 19% appearing once. Sequenced material: PBMCs or a T cell subset sorted from them (not recorded which). This sequence originates from a man aged 18 to 29 who had mild COVID-19 (a few samples of this study predate the infection). Cell type and time point are not known. The chain combines TRBV7-9 with TRBJ2-3; the D gene is possibly TRBD2 (6 bases). This chain's CDR3 is CASSSSPAGLTDTQYF. CDR3 sequence (DNA): TGTGCCAGCAGCTCCTCCCCCGCGGGACTCACAGATACGCAGTATTTT.